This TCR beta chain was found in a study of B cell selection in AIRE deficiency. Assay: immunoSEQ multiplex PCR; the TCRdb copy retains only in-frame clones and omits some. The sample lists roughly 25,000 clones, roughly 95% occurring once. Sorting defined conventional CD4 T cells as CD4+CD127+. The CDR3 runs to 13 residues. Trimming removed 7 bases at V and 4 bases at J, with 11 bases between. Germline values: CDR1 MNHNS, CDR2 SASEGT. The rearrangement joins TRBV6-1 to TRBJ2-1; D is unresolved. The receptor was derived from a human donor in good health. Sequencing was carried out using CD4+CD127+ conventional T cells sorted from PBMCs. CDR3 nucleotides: TGTGCCAGCACTCCAACGTGGTACAATGAGCAGTTCTTC. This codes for CASTPTWYNEQFF.